These 13 T cell receptor beta chains were sequenced from one sample in a study of shared clonotypes between healthy human individuals. Profiled with immunoSEQ multiplex PCR; TCRdb holds only in-frame clones, not every one. The table has about 100,000 clones, around 68% seen once. Material: memory CD8+ T cells sorted from blood. Subset defined: CD45RO+ cells pooled with CCR7-negative TemRA cells. The receptors were sampled from a woman in her twenties or thirties in good health.

This rearrangement joins TRBV11-3 to TRBJ1-5; the D is unclear. Germline V gives CDR1 SGHNT, CDR2 YENEEA. This CDR3 comprises 16 residues. With 1 base removed from V and 0 bases from J, the gap between germline ends came to 10 bases. CDR3 DNA sequence: TGTGCCAGCAGCTTAGTAGGGAGATATAGCAATCAGCCCCAGCATTTT. Translating it yields CASSLVGRYSNQPQHF. Looking up the rest from reference TRBV11-3 and TRBJ1-5 gives the full variable domain: EAGVVQSPRYKIIEKKQPVAFWCNPISGHNTLYWYLQNLGQGPELLIRYENEEAVDDSQLPKDRFSAERLKGVDSTLKIQPAELGDSAVYLCASSLVGRYSNQPQHFGDGTRLSIL.

The chain combines TRBV2 with TRBJ2-1, with TRBD2 matching over 9 bases. Germline CDR1 reads SNHLY; CDR2 reads FYNNEI. V dropped 7 bases and J dropped 4; count of bases not matched to a gene: 2. The CDR3 consists of 13 residues. The CDR3, as DNA: TGTGCCAGCACTAGCGGGATATACAATGAGCAGTTCTTC. As protein: CASTSGIYNEQFF.

The chain joins TRBV6-4 to TRBJ2-6, with D perhaps being TRBD1 or TRBD2 (5 bases each). The CDR3 has 16 residues. Germline V lookup: CDR1 MRHNA, CDR2 SNTAGT. V lost 7 bases to trimming and J lost 0 bases, with 13 bases between them. CDR3 in DNA: TGTGCCAGCACCCCAGGGACCAGCTCTGGGGCCAACGTCCTGACTTTC. Its translation: CASTPGTSSGANVLTF.

This chain joins TRBV18 and TRBJ2-7; 9 nucleotides agree with TRBD1. Looked up from germline, CDR1 is KGHSH and CDR2 is LQKENI. The CDR3 runs 18 residues. The V gene end was trimmed by 1 base and the J gene end by 2 bases; junction bases not matched to a gene: 12. The CDR3 is CASSPRRTGVGLPYEQYF. The CDR3 DNA sequence: TGTGCCAGCTCACCACGGCGGACAGGGGTTGGCTTACCCTACGAGCAGTACTTC.

The chain carries TRBV25-1 and TRBJ2-7; 10 positions agree with TRBD1. The CDR3 is 13 residues long. CDR1 and CDR2 from the germline V gene are MGHDK and SYGVNS. Unmatched junction bases numbered 5, after V lost 10 bases and J lost 2 bases. CDR3 nucleotides: TGTGCCAACCGGACAGGGGGGGCCTACGAGCAGTACTTC. Encoded protein: CANRTGGAYEQYF.

This clone was seen more than once but under ten times. A read error may explain this, as a much larger clone is one base away. The rearrangement links TRBV6-4 to TRBJ2-3, with 12 bases identical to TRBD1. In germline, CDR1 is MRHNA, CDR2 SNTAGT. This CDR3 is built from 15 residues. V was pared by 2 bases and J by 4 bases, with 1 base of the junction left unmatched. CDR3 DNA: TGTGCCAGCAGTGACGGGACAGGGGGCGCAGATACGCAGTATTTT. Its protein is CASSDGTGGADTQYF.

The rearrangement joins TRBV27 to TRBJ1-5; D perhaps matches TRBD1 (5 bases). Deletions cut 5 bases from V and 7 bases from J, with 21 bases between. Germline CDR1 MNHEY, CDR2 SMNVEV (reference sequence). CDR3 length: 16 residues. CDR3 residues: CASSAHLPGPQQPQHF. As DNA, the CDR3 is TGTGCCAGCAGTGCTCATCTACCGGGACCTCAACAGCCCCAGCATTTT.

V gene TRBV21-1 combines with J gene TRBJ1-4. TRBV21-1 is a recognized pseudogene. This CDR3 comprises 18 residues. CDR3 in amino acids: CASSKETDPRESNEKLFF. The CDR3, as DNA: TGTGCCAGCAGCAAAGAGACTGACCCGAGGGAGTCTAATGAAAAACTGTTTTTT.

This clone was counted only a few times. This chain uses TRBV27 with TRBJ2-3, with 8 nucleotides matching TRBD2. The V and J ends lost 6 bases and 11 bases, in that order; junction bases with no gene match: 16. Germline loops: CDR1 MNHEY, CDR2 SMNVEV (reference sequence). This CDR3 contains 15 residues. CDR3 region: CASRELGREDPKQYF. The CDR3 region has the DNA TGTGCCAGCAGGGAGCTTGGGCGGGAGGATCCTAAGCAGTATTTT.

This clone came up many times. The chain recombines TRBV2 with TRBJ2-2; D not resolved. The V end was cut by 3 bases, the J end by 6 bases, with 14 bases between. CDR1 and CDR2 (germline): SNHLY, FYNNEI. The length of the CDR3 is 15 residues. This CDR3 is CASSDGSVSPGELFF. CDR3 sequence (DNA): TGTGCCAGCAGTGATGGTTCGGTATCCCCCGGGGAGCTGTTTTTT. Full variable domain (rest looked up from reference TRBV2 and TRBJ2-2): EPEVTQTPSHQVTQMGQEVILRCVPISNHLYFYWYRQILGQKVEFLVSFYNNEISEKSEIFDDQFSVERPDGSNFTLKIRSTKLEDSAMYFCASSDGSVSPGELFFGEGSRLTVL.

This clone was counted once. The chain couples TRBV27 to TRBJ2-2, with D perhaps TRBD1 (5 bases). Per germline, CDR1 MNHEY and CDR2 SMNVEV (reference sequence). CDR3 length: 14 amino acids. V lost 6 bases to trimming and J lost 0 bases, with 8 bases between them. The CDR3 DNA reads TGTGCCAGCAGCCCACAGGCGAACACCGGGGAGCTGTTTTTT. Protein: CASSPQANTGELFF.

In this sample, this clone turned up a few times. The V call is TRBV27, the J call TRBJ1-1, with D unresolved. Germline V gene sequence: CDR1 MNHEY, CDR2 SMNVEV (reference sequence). Trimming removed 7 bases at V and 1 base at J, with 13 bases between. This CDR3 region has 14 residues. The CDR3 region is CASNKGEKNTEAFF. CDR3 sequence (DNA): TGTGCCAGCAACAAGGGAGAGAAGAACACTGAAGCTTTCTTT.

The V and J genes are TRBV25-1 and TRBJ1-3, with TRBD1 identical over 8 bases. The CDR3 is 16 residues long. CDR1 is MGHDK, CDR2 SYGVNS, per germline. With V trimmed by 6 bases and J by 1 base, 8 bases remained unmatched. The CDR3 loop is CASSLSDRESGNTIYF. DNA of the CDR3: TGTGCCAGCAGCTTATCGGACAGGGAATCTGGAAACACCATATATTTT.